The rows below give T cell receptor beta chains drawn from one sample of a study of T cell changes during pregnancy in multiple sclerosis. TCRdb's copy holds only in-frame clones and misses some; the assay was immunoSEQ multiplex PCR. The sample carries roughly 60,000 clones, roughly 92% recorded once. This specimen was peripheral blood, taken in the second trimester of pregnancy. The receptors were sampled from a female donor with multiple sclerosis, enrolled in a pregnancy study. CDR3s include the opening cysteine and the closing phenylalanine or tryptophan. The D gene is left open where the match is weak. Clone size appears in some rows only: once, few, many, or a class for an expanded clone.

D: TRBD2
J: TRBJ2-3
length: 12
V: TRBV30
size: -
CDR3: CALAGGADTQYF
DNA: TGTGCCTTAGCGGGAGGTGCAGATACGCAGTATTTT

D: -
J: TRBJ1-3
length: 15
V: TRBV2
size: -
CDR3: CASSRTDPSGNTIYF
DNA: TGTGCCAGCAGTAGGACAGATCCCTCTGGAAACACCATATATTTT

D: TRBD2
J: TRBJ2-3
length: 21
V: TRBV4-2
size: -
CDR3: CASSQRFVLAGEGWGTDTQYF
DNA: TGTGCCAGCAGCCAAAGATTTGTACTAGCGGGAGAAGGTTGGGGTACAGATACGCAGTATTTT

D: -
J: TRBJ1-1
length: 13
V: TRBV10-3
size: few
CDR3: CAIKVQGNTEAFF
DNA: TGTGCCATCAAGGTCCAGGGGAACACTGAAGCTTTCTTT

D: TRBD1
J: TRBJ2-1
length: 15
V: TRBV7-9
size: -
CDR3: CASSPPDRGDNEQFF
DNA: TGTGCCAGCAGCCCTCCGGACAGGGGGGACAATGAGCAGTTCTTC

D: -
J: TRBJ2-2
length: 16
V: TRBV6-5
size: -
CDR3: CASSSLPRDYTGELFF
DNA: TGTGCCAGCAGTTCCCTCCCCCGGGATTACACCGGGGAGCTGTTTTTT

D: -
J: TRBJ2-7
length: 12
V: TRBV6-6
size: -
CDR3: CASTNEGYEQYF
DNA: TGTGCCAGCACAAACGAGGGCTACGAGCAGTACTTC

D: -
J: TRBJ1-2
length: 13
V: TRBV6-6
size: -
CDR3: CASSYEGRYGYTF
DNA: TGTGCCAGCAGTTACGAGGGCCGCTATGGCTACACCTTC

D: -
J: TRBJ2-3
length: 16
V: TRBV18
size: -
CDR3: CASSEVETASTDTQYF
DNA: TGTGCCAGCTCAGAGGTTGAGACGGCTAGCACAGATACGCAGTATTTT

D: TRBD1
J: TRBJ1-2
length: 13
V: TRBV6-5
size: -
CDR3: CASSQQGALGYTF
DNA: TGTGCCAGCAGCCAACAGGGGGCGCTTGGCTACACCTTC

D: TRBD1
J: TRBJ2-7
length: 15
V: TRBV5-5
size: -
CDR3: CASSLGGDRAYEQYF
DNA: TGTGCCAGCAGCTTGGGGGGTGACAGGGCCTACGAGCAGTACTTC

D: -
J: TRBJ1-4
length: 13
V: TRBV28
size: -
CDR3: CASTGLNREKLFF
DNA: TGTGCCAGCACAGGGCTTAACAGGGAAAAACTGTTTTTT

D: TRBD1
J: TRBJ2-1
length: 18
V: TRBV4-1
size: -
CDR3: CASSQDNFGTGSYNEQFF
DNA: TGCGCCAGCAGCCAAGATAATTTCGGGACAGGGTCATACAATGAGCAGTTCTTC

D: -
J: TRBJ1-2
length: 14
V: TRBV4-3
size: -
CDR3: CASSQVGEVYGYTF
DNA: TGCGCCAGCAGCCAAGTGGGAGAGGTCTATGGCTACACCTTC

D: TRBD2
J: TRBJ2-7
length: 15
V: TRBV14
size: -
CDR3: CASSRVSGLQSEQYF
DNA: TGTGCCAGCAGCCGAGTTAGCGGGCTGCAGTCCGAGCAGTACTTC

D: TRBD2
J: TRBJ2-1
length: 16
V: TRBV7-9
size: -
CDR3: CASSLARQLAGYEQFF
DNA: TGTGCCAGCAGCTTAGCGCGTCAACTAGCGGGATATGAGCAGTTCTTC

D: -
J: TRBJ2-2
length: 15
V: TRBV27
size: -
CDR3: CASSLWGQGTGELFF
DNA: TGTGCCAGCTCCCTCTGGGGGCAGGGGACCGGGGAGCTGTTTTTT

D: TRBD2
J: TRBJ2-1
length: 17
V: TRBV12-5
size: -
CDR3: CASGLAPLAGTNNEQFF
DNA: TGTGCTAGTGGTTTGGCCCCACTAGCGGGAACCAACAATGAGCAGTTCTTC

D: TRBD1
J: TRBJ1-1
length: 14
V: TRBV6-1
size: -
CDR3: CASNDRGYNTEAFF
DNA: TGTGCCAGCAATGACAGGGGTTATAACACTGAAGCTTTCTTT

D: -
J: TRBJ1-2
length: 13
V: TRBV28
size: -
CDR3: CASSPSGFHGYTF
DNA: TGTGCCAGCAGTCCCTCGGGGTTCCATGGCTACACCTTC

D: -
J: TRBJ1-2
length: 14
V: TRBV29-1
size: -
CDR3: CSGAGGGLNYGYTF
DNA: TGCAGCGGGGCAGGAGGAGGCCTAAACTATGGCTACACCTTC

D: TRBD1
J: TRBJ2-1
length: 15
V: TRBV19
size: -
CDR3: CASSILGTARNEQFF
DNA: TGTGCCAGTAGTATCCTCGGGACAGCTAGGAATGAGCAGTTCTTC

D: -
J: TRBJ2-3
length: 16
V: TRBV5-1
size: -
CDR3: CASSLEQASSTDTQYF
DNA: TGCGCCAGCAGCTTGGAACAGGCGTCTAGCACAGATACGCAGTATTTT

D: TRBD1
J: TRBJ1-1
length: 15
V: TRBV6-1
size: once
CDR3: CASSPWDRQNTEAFF
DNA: TGTGCCAGCAGTCCCTGGGACAGACAGAACACTGAAGCTTTCTTT

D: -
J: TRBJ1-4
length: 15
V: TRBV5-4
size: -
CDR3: CASNLTVATNEKLFF
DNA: TGTGCCAGCAACCTGACAGTTGCAACTAATGAAAAACTGTTTTTT

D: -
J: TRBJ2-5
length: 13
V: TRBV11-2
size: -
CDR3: CASSPSRGETQYF
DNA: TGTGCCAGCAGCCCCTCACGGGGAGAGACCCAGTACTTC

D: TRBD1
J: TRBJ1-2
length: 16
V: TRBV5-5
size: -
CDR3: CATKAWPTGGESGYTF
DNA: TGTGCCACCAAAGCTTGGCCGACAGGGGGGGAAAGTGGCTACACCTTC

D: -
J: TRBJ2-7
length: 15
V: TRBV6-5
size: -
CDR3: CASSRGTSHTYEQYF
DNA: TGTGCCAGCAGTCGCGGGACTTCACACACCTACGAGCAGTACTTC

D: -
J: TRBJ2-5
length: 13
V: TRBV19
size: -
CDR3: CASRDSSIETQYF
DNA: TGTGCCAGTAGAGACTCGTCCATAGAGACCCAGTACTTC

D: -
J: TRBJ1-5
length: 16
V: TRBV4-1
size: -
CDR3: CASSQDRGASNQPQHF
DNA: TGCGCCAGCAGCCAAGATCGCGGGGCAAGCAATCAGCCCCAGCATTTT

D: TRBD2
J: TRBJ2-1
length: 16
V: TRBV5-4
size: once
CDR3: CASSGGGLAGSNEQFF
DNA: TGTGCCAGCAGCGGGGGGGGACTAGCGGGGTCGAATGAGCAGTTCTTC

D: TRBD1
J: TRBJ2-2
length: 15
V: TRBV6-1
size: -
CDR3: CASILRTGEAGELFF
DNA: TGTGCCAGCATATTGAGGACAGGGGAGGCCGGGGAGCTGTTTTTT

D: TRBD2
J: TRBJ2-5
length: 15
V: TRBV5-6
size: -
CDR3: CASSLWSGGEETQYF
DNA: TGTGCCAGCAGCTTGTGGTCGGGGGGAGAAGAGACCCAGTACTTC

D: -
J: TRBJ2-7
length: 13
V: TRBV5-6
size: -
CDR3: CASSSPSSYEQYF
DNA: TGTGCCAGCAGCTCCCCATCTAGCTACGAGCAGTACTTC

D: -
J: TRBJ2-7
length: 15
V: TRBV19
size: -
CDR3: CASSTYGTWSYEQYF
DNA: TGTGCCAGTAGTACGTATGGGACATGGTCCTACGAGCAGTACTTC

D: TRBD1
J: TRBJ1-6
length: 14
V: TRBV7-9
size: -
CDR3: CASRVQTGVSPLHF
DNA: TGTGCCAGCCGAGTCCAAACAGGGGTATCACCCCTCCACTTT

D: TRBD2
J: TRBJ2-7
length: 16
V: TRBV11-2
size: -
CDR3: CASSSPGTSGGYEQYF
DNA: TGTGCCAGCAGCTCACCAGGGACTAGCGGGGGGTACGAGCAGTACTTC

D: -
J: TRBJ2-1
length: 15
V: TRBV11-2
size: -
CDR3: CASSQLDHTYNEQFF
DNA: TGTGCCAGCAGTCAACTAGACCACACTTACAATGAGCAGTTCTTC

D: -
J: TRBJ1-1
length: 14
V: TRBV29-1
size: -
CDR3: CSGLPGLKNTEAFF
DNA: TGCAGCGGGCTACCGGGACTCAAGAACACTGAAGCTTTCTTT

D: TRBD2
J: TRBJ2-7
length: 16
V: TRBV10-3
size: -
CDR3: CAISESAGLAGVEQYF
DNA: TGTGCCATCAGTGAGTCGGCTGGACTAGCGGGAGTCGAGCAGTACTTC

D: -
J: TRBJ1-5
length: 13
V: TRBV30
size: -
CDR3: CAWSRSGEQPQHF
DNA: TGTGCCTGGAGTAGGTCAGGGGAACAGCCCCAGCATTTT

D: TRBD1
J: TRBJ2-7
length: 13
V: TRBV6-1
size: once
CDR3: CASTHDRGYEQYF
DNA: TGTGCCAGCACCCATGACAGGGGATACGAGCAGTACTTC

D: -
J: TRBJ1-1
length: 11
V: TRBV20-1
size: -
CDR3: CSASDTTGAFF
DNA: TGCAGTGCCTCGGACACGACGGGAGCTTTCTTT

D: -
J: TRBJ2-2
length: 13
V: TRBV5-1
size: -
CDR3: CASSFLGDGELFF
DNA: TGCGCCAGCAGCTTTCTCGGGGACGGGGAGCTGTTTTTT

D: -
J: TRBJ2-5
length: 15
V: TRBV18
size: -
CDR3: CASSPNTGEEGTQYF
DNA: TGTGCCAGCTCACCAAACACAGGGGAGGAGGGGACCCAGTACTTC

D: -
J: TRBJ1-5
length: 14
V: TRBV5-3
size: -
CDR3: CARGRGGGNQPQHF
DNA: TGTGCCAGAGGGAGGGGGGGAGGCAATCAGCCCCAGCATTTT

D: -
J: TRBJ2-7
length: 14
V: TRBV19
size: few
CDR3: CASSIQQPLGEQYF
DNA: TGTGCCAGTAGTATACAACAGCCCCTTGGCGAGCAGTACTTC

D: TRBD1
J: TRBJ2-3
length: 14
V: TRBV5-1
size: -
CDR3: CASTNSGGADTQYF
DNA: TGCGCCAGCACCAATTCAGGGGGAGCAGATACGCAGTATTTT

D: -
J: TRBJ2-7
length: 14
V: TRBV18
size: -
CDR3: CASSPPGEAYEQYF
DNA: TGTGCCAGCTCACCACCAGGGGAGGCCTACGAGCAGTACTTC

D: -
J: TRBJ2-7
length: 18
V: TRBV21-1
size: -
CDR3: CASSNSRLFYSGPYEQYF
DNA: TGTGCCAGCAGCAACTCCCGATTATTTTATAGCGGGCCCTACGAGCAGTACTTC

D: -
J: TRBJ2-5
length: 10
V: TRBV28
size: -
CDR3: CASFRETQYF
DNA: TGTGCCAGCTTCCGGGAGACCCAGTACTTC

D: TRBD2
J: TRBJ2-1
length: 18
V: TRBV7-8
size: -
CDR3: CASSLAGGTGGTYNEQFF
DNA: TGTGCCAGCAGCTTAGCAGGAGGGACGGGAGGGACCTACAATGAGCAGTTCTTC